This TCR beta chain was recovered during a study of blood T cells in healthy people across ages. The V and J ends lost 1 base and 2 bases respectively, with 13 bases between them. Per germline, CDR1 SGHTA and CDR2 FQGNSA. The length of the CDR3 is 16 residues. Points on this clonotype: No antigen is known for it.

A second PCR of roughly 7 to 11 cycles used a sample-barcoded 5' primer and a J-beta primer mix. The template-switch adaptor was a 5' adaptor with 12 random nucleotides. It tagged each cDNA molecule. TCRdb redid the calling of the 5' RACE reads with MiXCR, one entry per CDR3 protein. This sample has roughly 1.4 million distinct CDR3 sequences, with approximately 59% found just once. Findings and caveats of the study: Possibly, changes in expanded clonotypes were confounded because donor CMV status was unknown. Diversity of TCR beta per million T cells declined in a roughly linear way with age.

This receptor was identified in a man in his late teens or twenties in good health. The J gene is TRBJ2-3, the V gene TRBV7-2, with a possible D match to TRBD1 (5 bases). The source material was blood. CDR3 sequence: CASSLGWQTDTDTQYF. CDR3 DNA: TGTGCCAGCAGCTTAGGGTGGCAGACAGACACAGATACGCAGTATTTT.